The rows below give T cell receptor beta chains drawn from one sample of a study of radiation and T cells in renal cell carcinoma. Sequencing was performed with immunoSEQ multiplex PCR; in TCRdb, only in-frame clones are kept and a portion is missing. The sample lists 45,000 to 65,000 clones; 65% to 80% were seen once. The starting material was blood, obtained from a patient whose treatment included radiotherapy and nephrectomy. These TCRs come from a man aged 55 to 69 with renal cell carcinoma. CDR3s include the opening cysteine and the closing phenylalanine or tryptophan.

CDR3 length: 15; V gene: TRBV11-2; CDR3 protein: CASSVDRGYTNEQFF
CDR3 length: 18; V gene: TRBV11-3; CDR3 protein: CASSPRRLAGGRTDTQYF
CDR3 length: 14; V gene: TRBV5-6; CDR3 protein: CASSGGVGNQPQHF
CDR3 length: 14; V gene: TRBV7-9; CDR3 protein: CASVTGTEYNEQFF
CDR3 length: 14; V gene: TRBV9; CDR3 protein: CASSLVDSAYGYTF
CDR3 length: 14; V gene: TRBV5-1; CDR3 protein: CASSLLTGKETQYF
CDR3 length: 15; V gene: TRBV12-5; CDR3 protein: CASGLGTNPNQPQHF
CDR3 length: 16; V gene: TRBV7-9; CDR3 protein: CASSLTSGAHTGELFF
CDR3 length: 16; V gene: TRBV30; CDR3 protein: CAWGLGKVASTDTQYF
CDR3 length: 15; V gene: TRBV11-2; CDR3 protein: CASSLSGRLYNEQFF
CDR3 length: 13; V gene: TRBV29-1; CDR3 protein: CSVLQGTNEKLFF
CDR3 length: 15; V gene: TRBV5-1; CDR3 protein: CASSLFGGGGNTIYF
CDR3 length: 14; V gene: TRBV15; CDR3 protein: CATRDIGGATEAFF
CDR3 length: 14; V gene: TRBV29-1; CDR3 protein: CSVRDRGFDNEQFF
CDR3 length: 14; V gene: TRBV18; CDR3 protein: CASSPPGFLAEAFF
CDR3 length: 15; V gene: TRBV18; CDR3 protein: CASSPGDNSNQPQHF
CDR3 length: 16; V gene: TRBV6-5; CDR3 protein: CASSSAGNPLSYEQYF
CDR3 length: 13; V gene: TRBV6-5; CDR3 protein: CASSTDRNYGYTF
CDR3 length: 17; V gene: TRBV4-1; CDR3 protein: CASSQEDLIMVSGELFF
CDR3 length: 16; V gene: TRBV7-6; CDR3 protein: CASSYPVDRRGETQYF
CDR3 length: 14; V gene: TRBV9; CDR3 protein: CASSVDSTVYEQYF
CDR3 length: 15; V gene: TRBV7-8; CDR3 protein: CASSLAASYSYGYTF
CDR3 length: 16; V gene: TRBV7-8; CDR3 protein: CASSTQRLAGGREQFF
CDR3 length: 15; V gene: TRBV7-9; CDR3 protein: CASSLGRASGNTIYF
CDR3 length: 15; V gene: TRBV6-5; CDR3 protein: CASSYGGTKLNEQFF
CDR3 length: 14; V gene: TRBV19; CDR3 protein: CASRRQGNTDTQYF